The next 17 T cell receptor beta chains were all read from a single sample in a study of cytomegalovirus exposure and HLA in healthy donors. Profiled with immunoSEQ multiplex PCR; TCRdb holds only in-frame clones, not every one. This sample has fewer than 200,000 clones, with 70% to 90% found just once. The sequenced material came from PBMCs. All receptors come from a woman younger than 35 in good health and CMV-seronegative.

The chain joins TRBV14 to TRBJ1-2; 7 positions agree with TRBD1. Per germline, CDR1 SGHDN and CDR2 FVKESK. J was trimmed by 5 bases and V by 4 bases; bases with no gene match: 7. The CDR3 consists of 14 residues. CDR3 sequence reads: CASSPEEGAYGYTF. As DNA, the CDR3 is TGTGCCAGCAGCCCCGAGGAGGGGGCGTATGGCTACACCTTC.

The chain links TRBV19 to TRBJ2-1; 9 bases agree with TRBD2. V dropped 3 bases and J dropped 8; count of bases not matched to a gene: 8. The germline V gene has CDR1 LNHDA and CDR2 SQIVND (reference sequence). The CDR3 sequence is 15 residues long. CDR3 region: CASSIGRGGLDEQFF. DNA for the CDR3: TGTGCCAGTAGTATCGGGCGGGGGGGCCTTGATGAGCAGTTCTTC.

The chain joins TRBV9 to TRBJ2-5; D remains ambiguous. The V gene's germline CDR1 is SGDLS and CDR2 YYNGEE. This CDR3 is 16 amino acids long. V was clipped by 0 bases and J by 2 bases, with 14 bases between them. CDR3 DNA: TGTGCCAGCAGCGTAGACGACACCGGTTGGCAAGAGACCCAGTACTTC. Amino acids: CASSVDDTGWQETQYF.

The DNA of the CDR3 is TGTGCCAGCAGTGAAGGGACGGGGATCGCGGTTCAGCCCCAGCATTTT. This sequence encodes CASSEGTGIAVQPQHF. V usage is TRBV2 and J usage is TRBJ1-5; D gene ambiguous. This CDR3 has 16 amino acids. Between the trimmed V and J ends, which lost 1 base and 6 bases, there was a span of 16 bases. The germline gives CDR1 SNHLY, CDR2 FYNNEI.

Worth noting for this clone: The junction shows a germline mismatch at one end, possibly a read error. The chain joins TRBV9 to TRBJ2-3, with 8 nucleotides matching TRBD1. Germline V gene lookup returns CDR1 SGDLS and CDR2 YYNGEE. This CDR3 is 12 amino acids long. In nucleotides, the CDR3 is TGTGCCAGCAGCGTAGACAGGGGGGAACTTTTGTGG. Its translation is CASSVDRGELLW.

J is TRBJ2-7 and V is TRBV19; perhaps TRBD1 as D (6 bases). V lost 6 bases, J lost 6 bases, and 36 bases lay in between. The CDR3 runs to 20 residues. Germline-derived CDR1 and CDR2 are LNHDA and SQIVND (reference sequence). CDR3 region: CASSPIVMTGTKGSTGEQYF. Written as DNA, the CDR3 is TGTGCCAGTAGCCCAATCGTGATGACCGGGACAAAGGGGTCTACGGGCGAGCAGTACTTC.

The chain joins TRBV13 to TRBJ1-1; D not resolved. Deletions cut 7 bases from V and 3 bases from J, with 12 bases between. The CDR3 runs to 13 residues. The germline gives CDR1 PRHDT, CDR2 FYEKMQ (reference sequence). This CDR3 is CASTYDGDTEAFF. DNA for the CDR3: TGTGCCAGCACGTATGACGGGGACACTGAAGCTTTCTTT.

This clone was found a few times. The chain combines TRBV10-2 with TRBJ1-5; D ambiguous. Per the germline V gene, CDR1 is WSHSY and CDR2 is SAAADI. Trimming took 7 bases from V and 9 from J, leaving 19 bases between them. The CDR3 covers 14 residues. This CDR3 reads CASTGSGFGRPQHF. The CDR3 coding sequence is TGCGCCAGCACGGGGAGCGGCTTTGGAAGGCCCCAGCATTTT.

Only one count was recorded for this clone. The rearrangement uses TRBV7-3 and TRBJ2-7; the match to TRBD2 covers 13 bases. The CDR3 consists of 15 residues. Germline V gives CDR1 SGHTA, CDR2 FQGTGA. With 4 bases clipped from V and 5 bases from J, the junction kept 5 bases outside the gene matches. The CDR3 sequence is CASSSGLAGADEQYF. CDR3 DNA sequence: TGTGCCAGCAGCTCAGGACTAGCGGGGGCAGACGAGCAGTACTTC.

This chain links TRBV5-1 with TRBJ1-2, with D possibly TRBD1 on 5 matching bases. The V end lost 4 bases, the J end lost 8 bases, and 21 bases lay between the germline ends. Germline CDR1 and CDR2: SGHRS and YFSETQ. CDR3 length equals 15 residues. The CDR3 bases are TGCGCCAGCAGCCCGGGGGTGGTAGGGTCGGACGGCTACACCTTC. Amino acid sequence: CASSPGVVGSDGYTF.

The chain combines TRBV29-1 with TRBJ2-1, with TRBD2 as a possible D gene (5 bases). Germline V gene sequence: CDR1 SQVTM, CDR2 ANQGSEA. Trimming removed 4 bases at V and 3 bases at J, with 13 bases between. The CDR3 covers 14 residues. The CDR3 DNA reads TGCAGCGTTGGGGCCATCGGGAACTACAATGAGCAGTTCTTC. This gives the protein CSVGAIGNYNEQFF.

The J gene is TRBJ2-1, the V gene TRBV5-4; D remains unclear. CDR3 length: 15 amino acids. The V gene's germline CDR1 is SGHNT and CDR2 YYREEE (reference sequence). V lost 0 bases, J lost 1 base, and 8 bases lay in between. The chain's CDR3 is CASSLETGSYNEQFF. CDR3 DNA: TGTGCCAGCAGCTTGGAGACGGGTTCCTACAATGAGCAGTTCTTC.

The rearrangement uses TRBV2 and TRBJ2-1; D is possibly TRBD1 (5 bases). V lost 8 bases and J 3 bases, leaving 8 bases between the germline ends. CDR1 and CDR2 (germline): SNHLY, FYNNEI. The CDR3 totals 12 residues. The CDR3 nucleotides are TGTGCCAGCGGCCAGGGCTACAATGAGCAGTTCTTC. Translated: CASGQGYNEQFF.

The chain carries TRBV6-4 and TRBJ2-3; 8 bases match TRBD2. The CDR3 is made up of 16 amino acids. Looked up from germline, CDR1 is MRHNA and CDR2 is SNTAGT. The ends lost 3 bases at V and 2 bases at J; junction bases unmatched: 7. The CDR3 DNA is TGTGCCAGCAGTGAGGAGATAGCGGGGCCCACAGATACGCAGTATTTT. Translating gives CASSEEIAGPTDTQYF.

J is TRBJ1-5 and V is TRBV6-6; tentative D call: TRBD1 (6 bases). Germline CDR1 is MNHNY and CDR2 is SVGAGI (reference sequence). Trimming removed 6 bases at V and 4 bases at J, with 16 bases between. The CDR3 has 15 amino acids. CDR3 nucleotides: TGTGCCAGCAGCCTTACTGGGGGGGCAAATCAGCCCCAGCATTTT. It specifies CASSLTGGANQPQHF.

This clone was observed a few times. The CDR3 region is CASSPRDSNNSPLHF. The CDR3, as DNA: TGTGCCAGCTCACCTCGGGACAGCAATAATTCACCCCTCCACTTT. V and J are TRBV18 and TRBJ1-6; TRBD1 matches at 7 bases. CDR3 size: 15 residues. V shed 3 bases, J shed 5 bases, and the junction held 4 bases outside the gene matches. The germline V gene encodes CDR1 KGHSH and CDR2 LQKENI.

This sequence joins TRBV11-2 and TRBJ2-7, with TRBD2 matching 9 bases. The CDR3 length is 16 residues. Germline values: CDR1 SGHAT, CDR2 FQNNGV. V was clipped by 0 bases and J by 2 bases; unmatched bases: 5. This CDR3 reads CASSLEISGSPYEQYF. CDR3 nucleotide sequence: TGTGCCAGCAGCTTAGAGATTAGCGGGAGTCCCTACGAGCAGTACTTC.